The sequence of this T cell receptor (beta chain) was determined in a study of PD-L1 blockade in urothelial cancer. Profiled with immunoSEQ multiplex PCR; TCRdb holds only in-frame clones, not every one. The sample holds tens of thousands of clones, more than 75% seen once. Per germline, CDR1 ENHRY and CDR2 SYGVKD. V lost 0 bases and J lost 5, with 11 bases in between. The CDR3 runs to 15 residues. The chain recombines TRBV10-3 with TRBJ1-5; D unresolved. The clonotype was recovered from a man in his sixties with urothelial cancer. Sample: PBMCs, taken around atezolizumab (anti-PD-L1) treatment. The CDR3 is CAISESARLDQPQHF. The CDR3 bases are TGTGCCATCAGTGAGTCCGCCAGACTTGATCAGCCCCAGCATTTT.